These 19 T cell receptor beta chains were all obtained from the same sample, sequenced in a study of blood T cell repertoires in COVID-19. Method: immunoSEQ multiplex PCR; TCRdb's copy keeps in-frame clones and lacks some. This sample has about 170,000 clones, with 80% to 90% found just once. Sequencing input: peripheral blood. The receptors were sampled from a man between 18 and 35 years old with active or convalescent COVID-19.

This clone appeared a single time. The chain has TRBV12-5 and TRBJ1-2, with D uncertain. V was trimmed by 6 bases and J by 6 bases, leaving 5 bases between them. Germline V gene sequence: CDR1 LGHNT, CDR2 FRNRAP. This CDR3 is built from 10 residues. DNA for the CDR3: TGTGCTAGTGGGGCCGATGGCTACACCTTC. This codes for CASGADGYTF.

The V and J genes are TRBV6-5 and TRBJ2-1, with D possibly being TRBD2 (6 bases). CDR3 size: 12 residues. Trimming took off 6 bases at V and 15 bases at J, with 18 bases between the two ends. CDR1 MNHEY and CDR2 SVGAGI come from the germline V gene. For the CDR3, the DNA is TGTGCCAGCAGGCCCGGGGGTGAGTCAGTGTTCTTC. It codes for CASRPGGESVFF.

V gene TRBV2 combines with J gene TRBJ2-1, with 7 bases lining up with TRBD2. CDR3 length: 15 residues. Germline assignment: CDR1 SNHLY and CDR2 FYNNEI. Germline trimming cut 1 base from V and 0 bases from J; bases unmatched to any gene: 0. CDR3 DNA sequence: TGTGCCAGCAGTGAAGGACTAGCCTCCTACAATGAGCAGTTCTTC. Protein sequence: CASSEGLASYNEQFF.

The V call is TRBV7-6, the J call TRBJ1-4; D possibly corresponds to TRBD1 (5 bases). The CDR3 loop spans 18 amino acids. CDR1 and CDR2 from the germline V gene are SGHVS and FNYEAQ. V dropped 1 base and J dropped 3 bases, with 18 bases sitting between them. The chain's CDR3 is CASSLVPVGGGANEKLFF. CDR3 coding DNA: TGTGCCAGCAGCTTAGTACCAGTCGGTGGAGGGGCTAATGAAAAACTGTTTTTT.

The chain carries TRBV28 and TRBJ2-2; no definite D call. From germline, CDR1 is MDHEN and CDR2 SYDVKM. Trimming took 3 bases from V and 7 from J, leaving 9 bases between them. The CDR3 runs to 13 residues. The CDR3 DNA reads TGTGCCAGCAGTTTCCTTCCCGGCGGGGAGCTGTTTTTT. It specifies CASSFLPGGELFF.

The chain is built from TRBV11-2 and TRBJ2-5, with TRBD2 as a possible D gene (6 bases). The ends were cut back, 5 bases at V and 1 base at J, with 11 bases in the middle. This CDR3 is built from 14 residues. The germline gives CDR1 SGHAT, CDR2 FQNNGV. This CDR3 reads CASSPYSGQETQYF. CDR3 in DNA: TGTGCCAGCAGCCCCTATAGCGGCCAAGAGACCCAGTACTTC.

This clone was observed a single time. The rearrangement uses TRBV19 and TRBJ1-6; D call uncertain. Trimming took off 5 bases at V and 7 bases at J, with 6 bases between the two ends. The CDR3 is 12 amino acids. Germline V gene lookup returns CDR1 LNHDA and CDR2 SQIVND (reference sequence). CDR3 sequence reads: CASSGRNSPLHF. In DNA form, the CDR3 reads TGTGCCAGTAGTGGCCGAAATTCACCCCTCCACTTT.

V gene TRBV29-1 combines with J gene TRBJ2-1; D is uncertain. CDR3 length: 11 residues. V was cut by 3 bases and J by 6 bases, with 6 bases left in between. Germline V gene sequence: CDR1 SQVTM, CDR2 ANQGSEA. CDR3 coding DNA: TGCAGCGTTGATCGGGTCAATGAGCAGTTCTTC. It translates to CSVDRVNEQFF.

The chain has TRBV24-1 and TRBJ2-1, with D possibly matching TRBD1 (5 bases). CDR1 and CDR2 from the germline V gene are KGHDR and SFDVKD. V was pared by 8 bases and J by 7 bases, with 14 bases between. CDR3 length: 13 residues. This CDR3 reads CATKARSGNEQFF. CDR3 coding DNA: TGTGCCACCAAGGCCCGGTCAGGGAATGAGCAGTTCTTC.

The chain couples TRBV19 to TRBJ2-2; D call uncertain. Trimming removed 8 bases from V and 7 bases from J, with 8 bases in between. Germline CDR1 is LNHDA and CDR2 is SQIVND (reference sequence). The CDR3 runs to 11 residues. For the CDR3, the DNA is TGTGCCAGTCGGGTCTTCGGGGAGCTGTTTTTT. This sequence encodes CASRVFGELFF.

This clone was seen just once. The chain is built from TRBV5-4 and TRBJ2-6; D perhaps matches TRBD1 (5 bases). CDR3 length: 15 amino acids. Germline assignment: CDR1 SGHNT and CDR2 YYREEE (reference sequence). V lost 2 bases to trimming and J lost 2 bases, with 8 bases between them. The CDR3 loop reads CASSFWGAGANVLTF. DNA of the CDR3: TGTGCCAGCAGCTTCTGGGGCGCTGGGGCCAACGTCCTGACTTTC.

V is TRBV12-3 or TRBV12-4 and J is TRBJ1-5; D is perhaps TRBD1 (5 bases). Trimming pared 6 bases from V and 5 bases from J, leaving 11 bases between. The CDR3 contains 13 residues. CDR3: CASRSTGDQPQHF. The CDR3 DNA reads as TGTGCCAGCAGGTCAACAGGAGATCAGCCCCAGCATTTT.

The V gene is TRBV7-4, the J gene TRBJ2-7, with 10 bases that match TRBD2. There are 16 residues in the CDR3. Germline CDR1 is SGHVT and CDR2 is SQSDAQ. Losses at the gene ends were 5 bases for V and 2 bases for J; bases not matched to a gene: 9. In nucleotides, the CDR3 is TGTGCCAGCAGCGAACGGACTAGCGGACTCACCTACGAGCAGTACGTC. This encodes CASSERTSGLTYEQYV.

This chain links TRBV15 with TRBJ1-5, with TRBD1 matching over 12 bases. Per germline, CDR1 LNHNV and CDR2 YYDKDF (reference sequence). The CDR3 length is 16 residues. The V segment lost 1 base and the J segment 5 bases; nucleotides outside the gene matches: 3. The CDR3 DNA is TGTGCCACCAGCAGAGGGGACAGGGGGCTGTATCAGCCCCAGCATTTT. This gives the protein CATSRGDRGLYQPQHF.

The genes are TRBV10-2 and TRBJ2-7, with TRBD2 identical over 8 bases. J was trimmed by 5 bases and V by 6 bases; bases with no gene match: 9. The CDR3 extends over 14 amino acids. CDR1 is WSHSY, CDR2 SAAADI, per germline. CDR3 coding DNA: TGCGCCAGCAGCTCCGGGAGGGGTACAGACGAGCAGTACGTC. The encoded protein is CASSSGRGTDEQYV.

The CDR3 loop reads CASSLAGNQETQYF. For the CDR3, the DNA is TGCGCCAGCAGCTTGGCGGGAAACCAAGAGACCCAGTACTTC. This chain uses TRBV5-1 with TRBJ2-5; a possible D gene is TRBD2 (5 bases). In germline, CDR1 is SGHRS, CDR2 YFSETQ. The CDR3 totals 14 residues. V gave up 0 bases and J gave up 0 bases, with 6 bases separating them.

The chain is built from TRBV3-1 (or the pseudogene TRBV3-2) and TRBJ2-1, with a possible D match to TRBD2 (5 bases). Between the trimmed V and J ends, which lost 0 bases and 13 bases, there was a span of 13 bases. Germline V CDR1 and CDR2: LGHDT, YNNKEL (reference sequence). The CDR3 totals 13 residues. CDR3: CASSQDPRGNQFF. In DNA, the CDR3 is TGTGCCAGCAGCCAAGACCCTCGGGGTAATCAGTTCTTC.

The chain has TRBV27 and TRBJ1-5; D ambiguous. This CDR3 is 14 amino acids long. CDR1 is MNHEY and CDR2 is SMNVEV in the germline V gene (reference sequence). Between the trimmed V and J ends, which lost 6 bases and 5 bases, there was a span of 14 bases. The CDR3 region is CASRGGAGDQPQHF. The DNA for the CDR3 is TGTGCCAGCAGGGGTGGAGCGGGCGATCAGCCCCAGCATTTT.

V gene TRBV4-2 combines with J gene TRBJ1-2, with 7 bases fitting TRBD1. This CDR3 region has 13 residues. With 11 bases clipped from V and 8 bases from J, the junction kept 14 bases outside the gene matches. CDR1 and CDR2 from the germline V gene are LGHNA and YNFKEQ. The CDR3 loop reads CALSRRQGFGYTF. CDR3 bases: TGTGCCTTATCTAGGAGACAGGGATTCGGCTACACCTTC.